This record concerns one T cell receptor (beta chain) sequence. The antigen is not known. This specimen belongs to a study of shared clonotypes between healthy human individuals. Study findings and constraints: Larger estimated richness was generally recorded for naive subsets relative to memory subsets. Clonotype sharing among donors, it was expected, would be affected by sequencing depth.

This CDR3 spans 14 amino acids. V trimming: 5 bases; J trimming: 1 base; junction bases outside the gene matches: 3. Germline assignment: CDR1 MNHNS and CDR2 SASEGT. The assay was carried out at the deep level. On sorted subsets, replicate PCRs used approximately 200 ng DNA, or some 28,000 T cell genomes. Generated by immunoSEQ multiplex PCR, the TCRdb table keeps only in-frame clones and is missing some. The table has about 1 million clones, roughly 70% seen once. The clonotype comes from a man between 18 and 35 years old in good health. The V gene is TRBV6-1, the J gene TRBJ2-5; TRBD1 matches at 8 bases. The source material was memory CD4+ T cells sorted from blood. As to subset: CD45RA-negative fraction. CDR3 DNA: TGTGCCAGCAGTCCCAGGGGGCGCCAAGAGACCCAGTACTTC. The encoded protein is CASSPRGRQETQYF.